This T cell receptor (beta chain) was identified during a study of response to subunit inactivated influenza vaccine. TCRdb reprocessed the RT-PCR reads with MiXCR, giving one entry per CDR3 protein. Of around 760,000 distinct CDR3 sequences in the sample, approximately 15% are singletons; the top ten hold 6% to 7%. The TCR sequence derives from a man aged 50 to 59 who received an inactivated influenza vaccine. This material consisted of PBMCs from blood, taken less than 15 days before vaccination.

CDR3 sequence reads: CASSPRQGLTGELFF. The CDR3 bases are TGCGCCAGCAGCCCCAGACAGGGGCTCACCGGGGAGCTGTTTTTT. The V call is TRBV5-1, the J call TRBJ2-2, with TRBD1 matching over 8 bases. CDR3 length equals 15 residues. From germline, CDR1 is SGHRS and CDR2 YFSETQ. With V trimmed by 4 bases and J by 4 bases, 6 bases remained unmatched. Combining the CDR3 with reference TRBV5-1 and TRBJ2-2 gives the whole variable domain KAGVTQTPRYLIKTRGQQVTLSCSPISGHRSVSWYQQTPGQGLQFLFEYFSETQRNKGNFPGRFSGRQFSNSRSEMNVSTLELGDSALYLCASSPRQGLTGELFFGEGSRLTVL.